This T cell receptor (beta chain) was recorded in a study of cytomegalovirus exposure and HLA in healthy donors. This CDR3 is built from 15 residues. V shed 2 bases and J 5 bases; nucleotides not matched to a gene: 4. Per germline, CDR1 SGHRS and CDR2 YFSETQ. This PCR relied on a set of 60 Vbeta primers and 13 Jbeta primers. The protocol was immunoSEQ multiplex PCR, while the TCRdb copy is restricted to in-frame clones and leaves out a portion. In the table there are 250,000 or so clones, 81% of which are singletons. This clonotype was obtained from a woman aged 55-69 years in good health and CMV-seropositive. The chain has TRBV5-1 and TRBJ2-7; TRBD2 aligns across 13 bases. The sequencing sample was made of PBMCs. This CDR3 reads CASSFGLAGVDEQYF. The DNA for the CDR3 is TGCGCCAGCAGCTTTGGACTAGCGGGAGTCGACGAGCAGTACTTC.